These T cell receptor beta chains were read from a single sample in a study of blood T cell repertoires in COVID-19. TCRdb's table, derived via immunoSEQ multiplex PCR, lists solely in-frame clones and lacks some. The sample shows 100,000 to 130,000 clones, roughly 70% of them seen only once. The sequenced sample consisted of peripheral blood. These receptors all come from a woman aged 40 to 50 with acute or convalescent COVID-19. Each CDR3 is given without its conserved first and last residue.

TRBV12-5,ASGLGTGHMNTEAF
TRBV6-5,ASNPALAGGHEQY
TRBV11-1,ASSNGNQETQY
TRBV25-1,ASSLSGGNIQY
TRBV20-1,SASAIGGGLLVNEQY
TRBV27,ASTFGGPNTDTQY
TRBV5-1,ASTINRESEQF
TRBV5-5,ASSSRHSYEQY
TRBV5-4,ASSPDSSNSYNEQF
TRBV11-2,ASSLRMRDRGVAGELF
TRBV5-1,ASSLEQSVDEQF
TRBV29-1,SVEGDSLLNYGYT
TRBV3-1/TRBV3-2,ASSLQGASGTEAF
TRBV13,ASSPRTGLNEKLF
TRBV6-4,ASYRAPTNEKLF
TRBV6-1,ASSEDGQETYEQY
TRBV4-1,ASSQGALAPYEQY